The rows below give T cell receptor beta chains drawn from one sample of a study of shared clonotypes between healthy human individuals. Here immunoSEQ multiplex PCR was the method, and the copy in TCRdb shows in-frame clones only, minus some. Altogether 2 million to 2.5 million clones are present, about nine tenths being singletons, with the ten largest covering approximately 0.39%. Source material: naive CD4+ T cells from PBMCs. The source of these receptors is a man aged 18 to 35 in good health. Some clones in this sample may be carry-over from other donors' samples. The CDR3 runs from the conserved cysteine through the conserved F or W.

V: TRBV5-5; CDR3: CASGRGGGTEAFF
V: TRBV27; CDR3: CASSFSRHSNQPQHF
V: TRBV7-2; CDR3: CASSPRTGRGRTQAFF
V: TRBV18; CDR3: CASSPNSEAFF
V: TRBV5-1; CDR3: CASSSGLAGGLYNEQFF
V: TRBV28; CDR3: CASRQGGPGLKNIQYF
V: TRBV5-1; CDR3: CASSLTLNTDTQYF
V: TRBV11-2; CDR3: CASSKRAVGANVLTF
V: TRBV6-6; CDR3: CASSPDRAADTQYF
V: TRBV7-9; CDR3: CASSPSGGQVNTEAFF
V: TRBV7-2; CDR3: CASSPSGTYEQYF
V: TRBV7-9; CDR3: CASGLAGVGNEQFF
V: TRBV10-3; CDR3: CAISESRQGGEKEKLFF
V: TRBV7-2; CDR3: CASSSTGGNQPQHF
V: TRBV27; CDR3: CATTPRRDPSTDTQYF
V: TRBV2; CDR3: CASSDQGIGYEQYF
V: TRBV28; CDR3: CASSSALWGRSTDTQYF